The 28 T cell receptor beta chains below come from one sample, sequenced in a study of blood T cell repertoires in COVID-19. TCRdb keeps only in-frame clones here, not all; method: immunoSEQ multiplex PCR. The sample contains about 60,000 clones, roughly three quarters of which appear only once. The sample was peripheral blood. These receptors originate from a man between 50 and 59 years old with active or convalescent COVID-19.

The genes are TRBV2 and TRBJ2-5; D possibly corresponds to TRBD2 (5 bases). This CDR3 is built from 15 residues. Trimming left V 8 bases short and J 5 bases short, with 21 bases between. The germline V gene has CDR1 SNHLY and CDR2 FYNNEI. The CDR3 here is CASSVGGYYRETQYF. Here the CDR3 DNA reads TGTGCCAGCTCTGTAGGCGGGTACTATCGGGAGACCCAGTACTTC.

The chain uses TRBV18 and TRBJ1-1, with D possibly matching TRBD1 (5 bases). The CDR3 covers 14 residues. V lost 4 bases and J 3 bases, leaving 12 bases between the germline ends. Germline lookup yields CDR1 KGHSH and CDR2 LQKENI. This CDR3 is CASSLGGVDTEAFF. In nucleotides, the CDR3 is TGTGCCAGCTCACTTGGGGGGGTGGACACTGAAGCTTTCTTT.

The V and J genes are TRBV7-2 and TRBJ2-1, with D possibly TRBD2 on 6 matching bases. The CDR3 runs to 13 residues. Germline CDR1 reads SGHTA; CDR2 reads FQGNSA. V shed 5 bases and J shed 9 bases, with 14 bases lying between them. The CDR3: CASSPAGRFEQFF. The CDR3 DNA reads as TGTGCCAGCAGCCCGGCAGGGAGGTTTGAGCAGTTCTTC.

The rearrangement joins TRBV27 to TRBJ2-3; D is unclear. Deletions cut 8 bases from V and 6 bases from J, with 9 bases between. Germline assignment: CDR1 MNHEY and CDR2 SMNVEV (reference sequence). CDR3 length equals 11 residues. The CDR3 DNA reads as TGTGCCAGCCGGGTGTGGGATACGCAGTATTTT. Amino acid sequence: CASRVWDTQYF.

The chain has TRBV7-3 and TRBJ1-1; TRBD1 matches 9 bases. Trimming took 5 bases from V and 5 from J; bases not matched to a gene: 3. Germline assignment: CDR1 SGHTA and CDR2 FQGTGA. The CDR3 runs to 13 residues. The CDR3 loop is CASSNRGRTEAFF. DNA of the CDR3: TGTGCCAGCAGCAACAGGGGGCGAACTGAAGCTTTCTTT.

In DNA, the CDR3 is TGTGCCAGCTCACCGGGAGGCGAGGCGAACACTGAAGCTTTCTTT. Its translation is CASSPGGEANTEAFF. This chain links TRBV18 with TRBJ1-1; no definite D call. Germline V gives CDR1 KGHSH, CDR2 LQKENI. This CDR3 spans 15 amino acids. The germline V and J ends were trimmed by 3 bases and 1 base, with 12 bases remaining between them.

The chain has TRBV6-6 and TRBJ2-7; 7 bases line up with TRBD2. The CDR3 has 14 amino acids. Germline V gives CDR1 MNHNY, CDR2 SVGAGI (reference sequence). Trimming took 2 bases from V and 7 from J; bases not matched to a gene: 8. This chain's CDR3 is CASSYPSAGREQYF. The DNA of the CDR3 is TGTGCCAGCAGTTACCCTTCGGCCGGGAGGGAGCAGTACTTC.

This chain connects TRBV7-2 to TRBJ2-1; 13 bases align to TRBD2. The germline gives CDR1 SGHTA, CDR2 FQGNSA. The V gene end was trimmed by 1 base and the J gene end by 6 bases; junction bases not matched to a gene: 3. The CDR3 loop spans 16 amino acids. CDR3 nucleotides: TGTGCCAGCAGCTTAGAACTAGCGGGGGGGCTCAATGAGCAGTTCTTC. Translated, it gives CASSLELAGGLNEQFF.

The chain is built from TRBV7-8 and TRBJ1-1; the D is unclear. The CDR3 is made up of 14 amino acids. Looked up from germline, CDR1 is SGHVS and CDR2 is FQNEAQ. The V end lost 1 base, the J end lost 4 bases, and 10 bases lay between the germline ends. CDR3 sequence: CASSLVPVSTEAFF. The DNA for the CDR3 is TGTGCCAGCAGCTTAGTACCGGTGAGCACTGAAGCTTTCTTT. Using reference TRBV7-8 and TRBJ1-1 for the parts outside the CDR3, the full variable domain is GAGVSQSPRYKVAKRGQDVALRCDPISGHVSLFWYQQALGQGPEFLTYFQNEAQLDKSGLPSDRFFAERPEGSVSTLKIQRTQQEDSAVYLCASSLVPVSTEAFFGQGTRLTVV.

In the case of this clone: Other DNA sequences in this sample translate to the same CDR3. The rearrangement joins TRBV20-1 to TRBJ2-1; no clear D gene. Trimming removed 3 bases from V and 8 bases from J, with 8 bases in between. CDR1 is DFQATT, CDR2 SNEGSKA, per germline (reference sequence). The CDR3 has 11 residues. Written as DNA, the CDR3 is TGCAGTGCTAGTGGCGTGGATGAGCAGTTCTTC. Translating gives CSASGVDEQFF.

A single count supports this clone. V gene TRBV30 combines with J gene TRBJ1-1; the D is unclear. The V end was cut by 8 bases, the J end by 3 bases, with 10 bases between. The V gene's germline CDR1 is GTSNPN and CDR2 SVGIG (reference sequence). The CDR3 runs to 11 residues. The CDR3: CARKFDTEAFF. The DNA of the CDR3 is TGTGCCCGGAAATTCGACACTGAAGCTTTCTTT.

The gene calls are TRBV10-1 and TRBJ2-1, with a tentative D call TRBD2 (5 bases). The V end was cut by 5 bases, the J end by 5 bases, with 19 bases between. CDR1 WNHNN and CDR2 SYGVQD come from the germline V gene (reference sequence). The CDR3 spans 16 residues. The CDR3 DNA sequence: TGCGCCAGCAGTCGGGATCTCGGTGGGTATGACAATGAGCAGTTCTTC. Translation: CASSRDLGGYDNEQFF.

The chain recombines TRBV6-5 with TRBJ2-2; 9 bases map to TRBD1. CDR3 length equals 16 residues. Trimming removed 4 bases from V and 0 bases from J; junction bases left unmatched: 3. Germline CDR1 MNHEY, CDR2 SVGAGI. CDR3 protein: CASSFGTGSNTGELFF. The CDR3 DNA reads TGTGCCAGCAGTTTTGGGACAGGGTCGAACACCGGGGAGCTGTTTTTT.

The chain links TRBV3-1 (or the pseudogene TRBV3-2) to TRBJ1-2; D perhaps matches TRBD1 (5 bases). From germline, CDR1 is LGHDT and CDR2 YNNKEL (reference sequence). V lost 4 bases to trimming and J lost 0 bases, with 6 bases between them. CDR3 length: 13 amino acids. The chain's CDR3 is CASSPGTNYGYTF. DNA of the CDR3: TGTGCCAGCAGCCCAGGGACTAACTATGGCTACACCTTC.

The chain uses TRBV29-1 and TRBJ2-1; 11 positions match TRBD2. The CDR3 consists of 14 residues. Per the germline V gene, CDR1 is SQVTM and CDR2 is ANQGSEA. Trimming at V came to 5 bases and at J to 7 bases, leaving 7 bases not matched to a gene. CDR3 loop: CSVIPGLAVNEQFF. CDR3 sequence (DNA): TGCAGCGTTATTCCGGGACTAGCGGTTAATGAGCAGTTCTTC.

This clone was seen once. The V call is TRBV19, the J call TRBJ1-1; 7 positions agree with TRBD1. The CDR3 sequence is 12 residues long. CDR1 is LNHDA and CDR2 is SQIVND in the germline V gene (reference sequence). V shed 6 bases, J shed 8 bases, and the junction held 6 bases outside the gene matches. The CDR3: CASRPGQSEAFF. In DNA form, the CDR3 reads TGTGCCAGTAGACCGGGACAGTCAGAAGCTTTCTTT. Variable domain in full (rest from reference TRBV19 and TRBJ1-1): DGGITQSPKYLFRKEGQNVTLSCEQNLNHDAMYWYRQDPGQGLRLIYYSQIVNDFQKGDIAEGYSVSREKKESFPLTVTSAQKNPTAFYLCASRPGQSEAFFGQGTRLTVV.

The chain links TRBV30 to TRBJ2-4, with no clear D. The CDR3 consists of 12 residues. Germline CDR1 and CDR2: GTSNPN and SVGIG (reference sequence). Deletions cut 0 bases from V and 7 bases from J, with 7 bases between. The CDR3 spells CAWSVRQNIQYF. In nucleotides, the CDR3 is TGTGCCTGGAGTGTGAGGCAGAACATTCAGTACTTC.

The chain recombines TRBV19 with TRBJ1-2, with D possibly TRBD1 on 5 matching bases. Germline V lookup: CDR1 LNHDA, CDR2 SQIVND (reference sequence). The CDR3 loop spans 14 amino acids. V lost 0 bases and J 5 bases, leaving 10 bases between the germline ends. The DNA of the CDR3 is TGTGCCAGTAGTATAGAGCGGGGCCTTTATGGCTACACCTTC. It yields the protein CASSIERGLYGYTF.

The CDR3 DNA reads TGTGCCAGCAGCCCGGGTGGTATCTCACCCCTCCACTTT. Amino acids: CASSPGGISPLHF. V usage is TRBV7-8 and J usage is TRBJ1-6, with D unclear. The length of the CDR3 is 13 residues. Trimming left V 5 bases short and J 10 bases short, with 12 bases between. CDR1 and CDR2 from the germline V gene are SGHVS and FQNEAQ.

This clone was counted a few times. The genes are TRBV19 and TRBJ1-1; D is perhaps TRBD1 (5 bases). Per the germline V gene, CDR1 is LNHDA and CDR2 is SQIVND (reference sequence). The length of the CDR3 is 14 residues. Trimming stripped 5 bases from V and 5 bases from J, with 15 bases between. The CDR3 region has the DNA TGTGCCAGTAGTCCTCGGGGGGAGGGGACTGAAGCTTTCTTT. It yields the protein CASSPRGEGTEAFF.

The V and J genes are TRBV3-1 (or the pseudogene TRBV3-2) and TRBJ2-1; no clear D. The germline V and J ends were trimmed by 3 bases and 7 bases, with 13 bases remaining between them. This CDR3 contains 14 residues. Germline CDR1 is LGHDT and CDR2 is YNNKEL (reference sequence). The CDR3 is CASSHNELVNEQFF. The CDR3 region has the DNA TGTGCCAGCAGCCACAACGAACTGGTGAATGAGCAGTTCTTC.

The chain is built from TRBV5-1 and TRBJ1-2; 7 bases match TRBD1. This CDR3 has 14 amino acids. Germline-derived CDR1 and CDR2 are SGHRS and YFSETQ. J was trimmed by 8 bases and V by 0 bases; bases with no gene match: 7. The CDR3 is CASSLGDSLYGYTF. CDR3 coding DNA: TGCGCCAGCAGCTTGGGGGACAGTCTATACGGCTACACCTTC.

The chain couples TRBV29-1 to TRBJ2-3; D is possibly TRBD2 (5 bases). The length of the CDR3 is 13 residues. The germline CDR1 and CDR2 sequences are SQVTM and ANQGSEA. V was shortened by 8 bases and J by 0 bases, with 12 bases between the two germline ends. The CDR3 sequence: CSHGGGSTDTQYF. For the CDR3, the DNA is TGCAGCCATGGAGGCGGTAGCACAGATACGCAGTATTTT.

Regarding this clone: An end of the junction differs from the germline gene, which may be a read error. The V gene is TRBV12-3 or TRBV12-4, the J gene TRBJ1-5; TRBD1 might be the D (6 bases). The CDR3 is made up of 12 amino acids. CDR3 nucleotide sequence: TGTGCCATCGGACAGACGAATCGGCCCCAGCATTTT. As protein: CAIGQTNRPQHF.

The chain couples TRBV5-1 to TRBJ1-2, with 9 nucleotides matching TRBD1. The CDR3 length is 14 residues. CDR1 SGHRS and CDR2 YFSETQ come from the germline V gene. Trimming took 5 bases from V and 3 from J; bases not matched to a gene: 5. Here the CDR3 reads CASSMGQGYYGYTF. DNA of the CDR3: TGCGCCAGCAGTATGGGACAGGGCTACTATGGCTACACCTTC.

This clone has more than one count but fewer than ten. V gene TRBV2 combines with J gene TRBJ2-3; the match to TRBD2 covers 10 bases. Germline lookup yields CDR1 SNHLY and CDR2 FYNNEI. The V gene end was trimmed by 3 bases and the J gene end by 5 bases; junction bases not matched to a gene: 5. CDR3 length: 15 residues. CDR3 sequence (DNA): TGTGCCAGCAGTGATCGACTAGCGGGCGTAGATACGCAGTATTTT. This codes for CASSDRLAGVDTQYF.

The genes are TRBV7-2 and TRBJ2-5; D is undetermined. The CDR3 is made up of 12 amino acids. Trimming stripped 3 bases from V and 0 bases from J, with 2 bases between. Germline V gives CDR1 SGHTA, CDR2 FQGNSA. In nucleotides, the CDR3 is TGTGCCAGCAGCTTCTACCAAGAGACCCAGTACTTC. Protein sequence: CASSFYQETQYF.

CDR3 sequence: CASISGAGNTIYF. The CDR3 nucleotides read TGTGCCAGCATATCGGGTGCTGGAAACACCATATATTTT. The J gene is TRBJ1-3, the V gene TRBV28; unclear D gene. Germline CDR1 reads MDHEN; CDR2 reads SYDVKM. V shed 7 bases and J shed 2 bases, with 9 bases lying between them. CDR3 size: 13 residues.